This T cell receptor beta chain was sequenced during a study of long-term antiretroviral therapy in people with HIV. Researchers report immunoSEQ v3.0 was run at survey level. The assay was immunoSEQ multiplex PCR, and TCRdb's table has in-frame clones only and misses some. Among about 25,000 clones, approximately 86% were seen once, and the ten largest hold under 5.5%. Trimming shortened V by 0 bases and J by 3 bases, and 11 bases separated the two germline ends. Germline-derived CDR1 and CDR2 are LGHNA and YSLEER. The CDR3 consists of 15 residues. The source material was unsorted PBMCs, sampled less than 4.7 years after starting antiretroviral therapy. This chain joins TRBV4-3 and TRBJ1-1; D not resolved. The receptor comes from a man aged 25-40 years with HIV. This chain's CDR3 is CASSQDSGTDTEAFF. As DNA, the CDR3 is TGCGCCAGCAGCCAAGATTCAGGAACGGACACTGAAGCTTTCTTT.